Presented here are 19 T cell receptor beta chains from one specimen sequenced in a study of T cells after posttransplantation cyclophosphamide. Libraries were prepared by immunoSEQ multiplex PCR; TCRdb keeps only in-frame clonotypes and omits some of them. The top ten hold less than 0.6% of the sample, which has thousands of clones, 95% to 98% seen once. Sequenced sample: naive CD8+ T cells sorted from PBMCs. These receptor sequences come from a woman between 25 and 40 years old in good health and a related stem cell transplant donor.

This clone showed up just once. The chain links TRBV27 to TRBJ1-6; D may be TRBD1 (5 bases). The CDR3 extends over 16 amino acids. V lost 6 bases and J 0 bases, leaving 12 bases between the germline ends. CDR1 is MNHEY, CDR2 SMNVEV, per germline (reference sequence). This CDR3 is CASRTERGSYNSPLHF. CDR3 DNA sequence: TGTGCCAGCAGGACAGAAAGAGGCTCCTATAATTCACCCCTCCACTTT.

The rearrangement uses TRBV4-3 and TRBJ2-7; the D is unclear. Trimming stripped 0 bases from V and 2 bases from J, with 8 bases between. CDR3 length: 14 residues. Germline V CDR1 and CDR2: LGHNA, YSLEER. CDR3 protein: CASSQDLETYEQYF. The DNA of the CDR3 is TGCGCCAGCAGCCAAGATCTGGAGACCTACGAGCAGTACTTC.

The chain employs TRBV29-1 and TRBJ2-3, with 8 bases fitting TRBD2. CDR1 and CDR2 (germline): SQVTM, ANQGSEA. The CDR3 extends over 14 amino acids. V lost 5 bases and J lost 5; bases outside the gene matches: 9. The CDR3 is CSVPPGGGVDTQYF. CDR3 coding DNA: TGCAGCGTTCCCCCGGGGGGGGGAGTAGATACGCAGTATTTT.

J is TRBJ1-1 and V is TRBV4-2, with TRBD1 identical over 8 bases. CDR1 is LGHNA, CDR2 YNFKEQ, per germline. This CDR3 spans 15 amino acids. V lost 1 base to trimming and J lost 4 bases; unmatched junction nucleotides: 5. The CDR3 DNA reads as TGTGCCAGCAGCCAAGGAACTACAGGGGGCACTGAAGCTTTCTTT. Its translation: CASSQGTTGGTEAFF.

This rearrangement joins TRBV27 to TRBJ1-4; 8 bases agree with TRBD1. Germline V lookup: CDR1 MNHEY, CDR2 SMNVEV (reference sequence). Germline trimming cut 5 bases from V and 5 bases from J; bases unmatched to any gene: 7. The CDR3 has 15 amino acids. The DNA for the CDR3 is TGTGCCAGCAGTCTTTGGACAGGGACAAATGAAAAACTGTTTTTT. Protein sequence: CASSLWTGTNEKLFF. Using reference TRBV27 and TRBJ1-4 for the parts outside the CDR3, the full variable domain is EAQVTQNPRYLITVTGKKLTVTCSQNMNHEYMSWYRQDPGLGLRQIYYSMNVEVTDKGDVPEGYKVSRKEKRNFPLILESPSPNQTSLYFCASSLWTGTNEKLFFGSGTQLSVL.

Only one count was recorded for this clone. The chain combines TRBV29-1 with TRBJ2-7; D might be TRBD1 (5 bases). This CDR3 region has 14 residues. Trimming left V 0 bases short and J 4 bases short, with 13 bases between. Per germline, CDR1 SQVTM and CDR2 ANQGSEA. The CDR3 is CSVEDGRGRYEQYF. In DNA form, the CDR3 reads TGCAGCGTTGAAGACGGTAGGGGTCGGTACGAGCAGTACTTC.

The chain joins TRBV27 to TRBJ1-5; D ambiguous. V lost 3 bases and J lost 8, with 14 bases in between. In germline, CDR1 is MNHEY, CDR2 SMNVEV (reference sequence). This CDR3 is 14 amino acids long. DNA of the CDR3: TGTGCCAGCAGTTTCTCTTCGGGCGGGAAGCCCCAGCATTTT. Protein: CASSFSSGGKPQHF.

The V gene is TRBV7-8, the J gene TRBJ2-5; tentative D call: TRBD2 (5 bases). The J call may be incorrect, as the DNA end agrees better with TRBJ2-7. The CDR3 consists of 15 residues. Germline V gene data show CDR1 as SGHVS and CDR2 as FQNEAQ. CDR3 protein: CASSAPTRGSYEQYF. CDR3 DNA: TGTGCCAGCAGCGCGCCCACTCGAGGGAGCTACGAGCAGTACTTC.

The rearrangement joins TRBV6-6 to TRBJ2-2; perhaps TRBD1 as D (6 bases). CDR3 length: 14 amino acids. Germline CDR1 MNHNY, CDR2 SVGAGI (reference sequence). Trimming pared 10 bases from V and 7 bases from J, leaving 19 bases between. CDR3 protein: CAIRGTHDGGELFF. For the CDR3, the DNA is TGTGCCATCCGTGGGACACACGACGGCGGGGAGCTGTTTTTT.

The rearrangement uses TRBV4-3 and TRBJ2-2; 7 nucleotides match TRBD1. From germline, CDR1 is LGHNA and CDR2 YSLEER. The CDR3 sequence is 15 residues long. V dropped 0 bases and J dropped 3; count of bases not matched to a gene: 1. This CDR3 is CASSQEDRYTGELFF. Written as DNA, the CDR3 is TGCGCCAGCAGCCAAGAGGACAGGTACACCGGGGAGCTGTTTTTT.

About this clone: The junction and the germline gene differ at one end; a read error may be behind it. The chain joins TRBV30 to TRBJ2-7, with 8 bases lining up with TRBD1. CDR1 and CDR2 from the germline V gene are GTSNPN and SVGIG (reference sequence). CDR3 size: 15 residues. In nucleotides, the CDR3 is TGTGCCGGGAGTGAACCAGGGGGCTTCTCCTACGAGCAGTACTTC. It yields the protein CAGSEPGGFSYEQYF.

The chain uses TRBV6-5 and TRBJ2-1; 8 bases match TRBD2. Germline V gene sequence: CDR1 MNHEY, CDR2 SVGAGI. V trimming: 0 bases; J trimming: 5 bases; junction bases outside the gene matches: 3. The CDR3 has 15 residues. CDR3 nucleotides: TGTGCCAGCAGTTACTCGGGACTAGGGCACAATGAGCAGTTCTTC. Its protein product is CASSYSGLGHNEQFF.

The chain combines TRBV7-2 with TRBJ2-2; TRBD1 aligns across 7 bases. Germline V CDR1 and CDR2: SGHTA, FQGNSA. The junction had 14 bases not matched to a gene; V was cut back by 4 bases and J by 0 bases. The CDR3 is made up of 19 amino acids. CDR3: CASSWRPVGTDANTGELFF. CDR3 coding DNA: TGTGCCAGCAGCTGGAGGCCTGTGGGGACAGACGCGAACACCGGGGAGCTGTTTTTT.

The rearrangement uses TRBV28 and TRBJ1-5, with TRBD1 matching over 12 bases. The CDR3 is 13 residues long. Germline V CDR1 and CDR2: MDHEN, SYDVKM. The V segment lost 10 bases and the J segment 6 bases; nucleotides outside the gene matches: 4. The CDR3 DNA reads TGTGCCACCCGGGACAGGGGGCTTCAGCCCCAGCATTTT. This translates into CATRDRGLQPQHF.

V usage is TRBV6-6 and J usage is TRBJ2-7, with TRBD1 as a possible D gene (6 bases). Germline V gene data show CDR1 as MNHNY and CDR2 as SVGAGI (reference sequence). This CDR3 region has 11 residues. V lost 9 bases to trimming and J lost 5 bases, with 11 bases between them. CDR3 loop: CASSRGNEQYF. The DNA for the CDR3 is TGTGCCAGTTCCAGGGGTAACGAGCAGTACTTC.

The CDR3 spells CASSQDRGLPSDADTQYF. The CDR3 bases are TGCGCCAGCAGCCAAGATCGGGGACTTCCGAGCGATGCAGATACGCAGTATTTT. The V gene is TRBV4-3, the J gene TRBJ2-3, with D possibly being TRBD2 (6 bases). The V gene lost 0 bases and the J gene lost 4 bases, with 20 bases spanning the gap. Per germline, CDR1 LGHNA and CDR2 YSLEER. This CDR3 is built from 18 residues.

V gene TRBV9 combines with J gene TRBJ1-4; perhaps TRBD1 as D (5 bases). This CDR3 contains 16 residues. Germline lookup yields CDR1 SGDLS and CDR2 YYNGEE. V was shortened by 3 bases and J by 5 bases, with 17 bases between the two germline ends. The CDR3 DNA is TGTGCCAGCAGCGCCCCTGGGCGGGGCCCAAATGAAAAACTGTTTTTT. This translates into CASSAPGRGPNEKLFF.

The gene calls are TRBV11-2 and TRBJ2-3, with TRBD2 identical over 11 bases. V lost 5 bases and J lost 4; bases outside the gene matches: 5. Germline lookup yields CDR1 SGHAT and CDR2 FQNNGV. This CDR3 is built from 15 residues. The CDR3 is CASSQTSGEADTQYF. The CDR3 DNA sequence: TGTGCCAGCAGCCAGACTAGCGGGGAAGCAGATACGCAGTATTTT.

About this clone: Different DNA sequences within this sample yield the same CDR3. The chain's CDR3 is CASSLSGRGTYNEQFF. In nucleotides, the CDR3 is TGTGCCAGCAGCTTGTCTGGCAGGGGAACGTACAATGAGCAGTTCTTC. This sequence joins TRBV5-4 and TRBJ2-1; perhaps TRBD1 as D (6 bases). Trimming cost V 1 base and J 4 bases, with 15 bases left between them. Germline CDR1 is SGHNT and CDR2 is YYREEE (reference sequence). This CDR3 is 16 amino acids long.